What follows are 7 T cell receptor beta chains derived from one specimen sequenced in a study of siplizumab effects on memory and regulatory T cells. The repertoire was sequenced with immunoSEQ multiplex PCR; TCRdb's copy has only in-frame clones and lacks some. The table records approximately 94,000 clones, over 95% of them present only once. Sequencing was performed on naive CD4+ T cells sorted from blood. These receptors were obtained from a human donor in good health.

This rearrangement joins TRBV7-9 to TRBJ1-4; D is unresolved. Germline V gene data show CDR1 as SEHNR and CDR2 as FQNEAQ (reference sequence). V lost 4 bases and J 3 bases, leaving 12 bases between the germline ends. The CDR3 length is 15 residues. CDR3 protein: CASSSAGGPNEKLFF. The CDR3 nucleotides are TGTGCCAGCAGCTCAGCTGGCGGTCCTAATGAAAAACTGTTTTTT.

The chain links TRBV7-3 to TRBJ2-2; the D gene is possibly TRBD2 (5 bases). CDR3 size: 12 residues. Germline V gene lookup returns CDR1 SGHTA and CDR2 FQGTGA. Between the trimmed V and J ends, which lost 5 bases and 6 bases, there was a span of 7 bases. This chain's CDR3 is CASSDGAGELFF. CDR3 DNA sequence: TGTGCCAGCAGCGACGGGGCCGGGGAGCTGTTTTTT.

CDR3 sequence reads: CASSLRLAGEETQYF. The CDR3, as DNA: TGTGCCAGCAGTTTAAGGCTAGCGGGGGAAGAGACCCAGTACTTC. The genes are TRBV27 and TRBJ2-5; TRBD2 matches 10 bases. Losses at the gene ends were 2 bases for V and 3 bases for J; bases not matched to a gene: 3. Germline values: CDR1 MNHEY, CDR2 SMNVEV (reference sequence). The length of the CDR3 is 15 residues.

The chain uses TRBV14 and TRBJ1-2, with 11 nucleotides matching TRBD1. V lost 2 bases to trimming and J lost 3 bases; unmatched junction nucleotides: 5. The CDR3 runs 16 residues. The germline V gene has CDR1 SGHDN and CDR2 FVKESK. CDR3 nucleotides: TGTGCCAGCAGCCAACGCCCGGGACAGGGGGACTATGGCTACACCTTC. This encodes CASSQRPGQGDYGYTF.

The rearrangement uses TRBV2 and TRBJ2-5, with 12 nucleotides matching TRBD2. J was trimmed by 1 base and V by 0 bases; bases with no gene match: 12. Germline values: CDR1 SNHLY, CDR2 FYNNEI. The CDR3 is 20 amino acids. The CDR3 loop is CASSEALTSGGGIFQETQYF. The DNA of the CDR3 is TGTGCCAGCAGTGAAGCGTTGACTAGCGGGGGCGGTATCTTCCAAGAGACCCAGTACTTC.

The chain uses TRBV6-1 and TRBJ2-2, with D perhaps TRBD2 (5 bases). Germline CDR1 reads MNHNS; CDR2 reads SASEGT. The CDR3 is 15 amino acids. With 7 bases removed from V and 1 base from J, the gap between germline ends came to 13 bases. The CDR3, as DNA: TGTGCCAGCAACCCCTTAGAGGGGAACACCGGGGAGCTGTTTTTT. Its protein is CASNPLEGNTGELFF.

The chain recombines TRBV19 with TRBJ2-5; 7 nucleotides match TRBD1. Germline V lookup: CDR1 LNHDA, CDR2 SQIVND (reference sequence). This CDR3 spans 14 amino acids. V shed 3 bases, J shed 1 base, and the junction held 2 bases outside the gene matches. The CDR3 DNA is TGTGCCAGTAGTATCGACAGGGCCCAAGAGACCCAGTACTTC. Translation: CASSIDRAQETQYF.